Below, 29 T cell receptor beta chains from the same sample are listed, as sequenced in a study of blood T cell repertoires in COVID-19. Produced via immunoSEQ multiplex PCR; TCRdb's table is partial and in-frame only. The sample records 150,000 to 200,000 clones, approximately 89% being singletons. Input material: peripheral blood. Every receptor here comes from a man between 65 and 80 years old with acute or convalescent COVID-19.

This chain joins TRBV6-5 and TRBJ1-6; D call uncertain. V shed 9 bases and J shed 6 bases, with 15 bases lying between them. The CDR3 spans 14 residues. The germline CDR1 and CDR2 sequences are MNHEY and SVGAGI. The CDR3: CASSRDNINSPLHF. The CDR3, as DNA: TGTGCCAGTTCTCGGGATAATATTAATTCACCCCTCCACTTT.

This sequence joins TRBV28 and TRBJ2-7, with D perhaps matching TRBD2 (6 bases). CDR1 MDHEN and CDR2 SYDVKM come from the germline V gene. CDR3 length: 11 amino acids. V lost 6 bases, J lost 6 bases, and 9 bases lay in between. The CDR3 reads CASSPGGEQYF. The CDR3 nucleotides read TGTGCCAGCAGCCCCGGGGGCGAGCAGTACTTC.

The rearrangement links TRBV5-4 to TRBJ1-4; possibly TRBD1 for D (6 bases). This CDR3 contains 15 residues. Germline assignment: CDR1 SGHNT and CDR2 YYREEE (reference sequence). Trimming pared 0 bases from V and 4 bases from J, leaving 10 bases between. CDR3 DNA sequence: TGTGCCAGCAGCTTGGATCGGACAGTTAATGAAAAACTGTTTTTT. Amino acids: CASSLDRTVNEKLFF.

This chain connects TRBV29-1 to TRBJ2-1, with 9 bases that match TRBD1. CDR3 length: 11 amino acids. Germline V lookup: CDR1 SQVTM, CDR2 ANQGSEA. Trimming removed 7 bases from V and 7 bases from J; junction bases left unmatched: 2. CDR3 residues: CSGGQGNEQFF. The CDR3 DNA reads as TGCAGCGGGGGACAGGGTAATGAGCAGTTCTTC.

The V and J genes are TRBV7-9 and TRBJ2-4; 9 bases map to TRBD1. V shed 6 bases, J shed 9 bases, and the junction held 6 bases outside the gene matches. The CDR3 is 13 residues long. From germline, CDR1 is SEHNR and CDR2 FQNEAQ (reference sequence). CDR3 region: CASSTGTGSIQYF. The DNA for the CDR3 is TGTGCCAGCAGTACCGGGACAGGGTCCATTCAGTACTTC.

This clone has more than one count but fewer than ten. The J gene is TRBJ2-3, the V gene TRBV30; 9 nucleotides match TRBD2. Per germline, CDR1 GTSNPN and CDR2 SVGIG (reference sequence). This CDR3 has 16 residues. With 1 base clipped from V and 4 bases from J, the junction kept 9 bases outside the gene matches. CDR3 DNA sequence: TGTGCCTGGAGTGCCCAGGGACTAGCTTGGCCAGATACGCAGTATTTT. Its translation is CAWSAQGLAWPDTQYF.

The CDR3 DNA sequence: TGTGCCAGCAGCTTCGGGGGAACTGGCGGGGAGCTGTTTTTT. Its translation is CASSFGGTGGELFF. The rearrangement joins TRBV7-3 to TRBJ2-2, with D possibly TRBD2 on 6 matching bases. Germline V gene data show CDR1 as SGHTA and CDR2 as FQGTGA. This CDR3 spans 14 amino acids. Trimming pared 3 bases from V and 7 bases from J, leaving 12 bases between. The complete variable domain, with remaining parts taken from reference TRBV7-3 and TRBJ2-2, reads GAGVSQTPSNKVTEKGKYVELRCDPISGHTALYWYRQSLGQGPEFLIYFQGTGAADDSGLPNDRFFAVRPEGSVSTLKIQRTERGDSAVYLCASSFGGTGGELFFGEGSRLTVL.

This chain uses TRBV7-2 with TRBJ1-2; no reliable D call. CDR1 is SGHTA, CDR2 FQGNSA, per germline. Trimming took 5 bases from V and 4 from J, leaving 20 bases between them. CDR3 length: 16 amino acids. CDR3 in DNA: TGTGCCAGCAGCCCGGTAGGAGGAGAGAATATCTATGGCTACACCTTC. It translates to CASSPVGGENIYGYTF.

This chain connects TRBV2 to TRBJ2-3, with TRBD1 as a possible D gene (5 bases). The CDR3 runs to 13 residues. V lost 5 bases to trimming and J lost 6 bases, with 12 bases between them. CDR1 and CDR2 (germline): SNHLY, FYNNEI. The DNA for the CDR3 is TGTGCCAGCAGTACAGGCGCATGGGATACGCAGTATTTT. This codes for CASSTGAWDTQYF.

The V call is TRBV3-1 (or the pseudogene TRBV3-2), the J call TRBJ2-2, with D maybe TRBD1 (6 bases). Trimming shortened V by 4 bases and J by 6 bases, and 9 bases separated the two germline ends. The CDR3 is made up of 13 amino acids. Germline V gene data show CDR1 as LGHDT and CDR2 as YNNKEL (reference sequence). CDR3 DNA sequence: TGTGCCAGCAGCCTACAGGGTCCCGGGGAGCTGTTTTTT. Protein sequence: CASSLQGPGELFF.

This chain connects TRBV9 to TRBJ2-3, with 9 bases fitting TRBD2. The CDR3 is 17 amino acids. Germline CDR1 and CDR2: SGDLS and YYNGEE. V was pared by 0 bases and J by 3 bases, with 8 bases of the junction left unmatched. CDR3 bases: TGTGCCAGCAGCGTAGGTCTGACTAGCGGACCGACAGATACGCAGTATTTT. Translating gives CASSVGLTSGPTDTQYF.

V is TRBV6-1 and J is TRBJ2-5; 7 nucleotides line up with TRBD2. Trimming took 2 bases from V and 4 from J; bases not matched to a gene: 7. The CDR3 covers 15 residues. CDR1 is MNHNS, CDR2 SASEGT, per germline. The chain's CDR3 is CASSELAGVGETQYF. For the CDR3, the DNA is TGTGCCAGCAGTGAACTGGCGGGAGTGGGAGAGACCCAGTACTTC.

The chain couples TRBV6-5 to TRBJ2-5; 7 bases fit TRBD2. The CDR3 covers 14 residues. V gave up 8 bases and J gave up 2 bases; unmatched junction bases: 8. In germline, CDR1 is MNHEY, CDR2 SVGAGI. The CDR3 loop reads CASAGGGSQETQYF. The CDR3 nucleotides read TGTGCCAGCGCCGGGGGAGGGTCTCAAGAGACCCAGTACTTC.

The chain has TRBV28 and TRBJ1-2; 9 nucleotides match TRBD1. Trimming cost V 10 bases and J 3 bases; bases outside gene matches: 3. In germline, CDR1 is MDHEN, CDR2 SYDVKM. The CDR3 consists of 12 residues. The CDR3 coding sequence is TGTGCCACTCGGACAGGGGACTATGGCTACACCTTC. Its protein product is CATRTGDYGYTF.

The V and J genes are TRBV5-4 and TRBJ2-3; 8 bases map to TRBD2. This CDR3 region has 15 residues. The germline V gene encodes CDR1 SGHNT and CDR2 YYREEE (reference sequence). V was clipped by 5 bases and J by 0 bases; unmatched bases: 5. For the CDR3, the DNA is TGTGCCAGCAGTTCGACTAGCGAGAGCACAGATACGCAGTATTTT. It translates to CASSSTSESTDTQYF.

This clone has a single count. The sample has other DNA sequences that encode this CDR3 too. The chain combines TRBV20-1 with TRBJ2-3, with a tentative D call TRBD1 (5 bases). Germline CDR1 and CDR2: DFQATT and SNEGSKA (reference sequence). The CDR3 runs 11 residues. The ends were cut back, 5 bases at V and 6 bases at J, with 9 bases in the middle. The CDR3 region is CSAGRVDTQYF. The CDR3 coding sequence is TGCAGTGCTGGCAGGGTGGATACGCAGTATTTT.

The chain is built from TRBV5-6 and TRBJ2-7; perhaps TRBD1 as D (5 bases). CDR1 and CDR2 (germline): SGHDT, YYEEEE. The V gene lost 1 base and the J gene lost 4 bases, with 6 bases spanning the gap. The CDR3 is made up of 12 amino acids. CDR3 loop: CASSLRGYEQYF. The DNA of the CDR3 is TGTGCCAGCAGCTTGAGGGGTTACGAGCAGTACTTC.

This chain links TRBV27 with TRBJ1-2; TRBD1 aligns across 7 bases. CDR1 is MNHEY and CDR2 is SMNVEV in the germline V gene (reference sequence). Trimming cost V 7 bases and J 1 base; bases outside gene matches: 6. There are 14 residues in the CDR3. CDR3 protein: CASKSGQSNYGYTF. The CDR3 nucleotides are TGTGCCAGCAAATCGGGACAGAGTAACTATGGCTACACCTTC.

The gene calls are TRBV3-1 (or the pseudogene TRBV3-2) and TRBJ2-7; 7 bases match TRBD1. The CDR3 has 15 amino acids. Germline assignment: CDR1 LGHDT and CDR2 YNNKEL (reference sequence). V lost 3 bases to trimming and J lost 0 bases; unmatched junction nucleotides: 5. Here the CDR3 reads CASSQGQTLSYEQYF. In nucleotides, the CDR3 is TGTGCCAGCAGCCAGGGACAGACCCTCTCCTACGAGCAGTACTTC.

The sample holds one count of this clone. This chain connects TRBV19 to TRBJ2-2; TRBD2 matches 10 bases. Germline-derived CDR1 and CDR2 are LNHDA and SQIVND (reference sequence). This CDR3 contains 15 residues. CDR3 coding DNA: TGTGCTGCGGCTAGCGGGGGTTTGAGCACCGGGGAGCTGTTTTTT. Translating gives CAAASGGLSTGELFF.

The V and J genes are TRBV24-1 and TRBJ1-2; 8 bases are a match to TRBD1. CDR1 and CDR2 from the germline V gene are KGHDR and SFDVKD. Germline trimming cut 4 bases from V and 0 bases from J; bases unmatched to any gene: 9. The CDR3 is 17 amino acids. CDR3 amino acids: CATSESGTGLANYGYTF. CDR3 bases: TGTGCCACCAGTGAGTCCGGGACAGGACTAGCTAACTATGGCTACACCTTC.

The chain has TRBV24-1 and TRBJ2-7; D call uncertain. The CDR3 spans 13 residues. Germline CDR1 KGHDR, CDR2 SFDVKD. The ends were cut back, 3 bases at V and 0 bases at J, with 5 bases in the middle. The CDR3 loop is CATSDPSSYEQYF. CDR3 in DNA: TGTGCCACCAGTGATCCCAGCTCCTACGAGCAGTACTTC.

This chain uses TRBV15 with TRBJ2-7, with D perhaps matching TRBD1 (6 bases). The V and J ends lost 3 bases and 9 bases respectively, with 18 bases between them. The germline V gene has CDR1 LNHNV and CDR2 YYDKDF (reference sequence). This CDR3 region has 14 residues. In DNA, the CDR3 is TGTGCCACCAGCAGCGGGACATTCCAAGGGGGGCAGTACTTC. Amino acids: CATSSGTFQGGQYF.

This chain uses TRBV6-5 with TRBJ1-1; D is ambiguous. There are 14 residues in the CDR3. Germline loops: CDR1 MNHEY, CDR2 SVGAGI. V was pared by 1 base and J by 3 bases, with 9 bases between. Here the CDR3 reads CASSYLGVDTEAFF. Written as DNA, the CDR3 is TGTGCCAGCAGTTACTTGGGAGTGGACACTGAAGCTTTCTTT.

CDR3 nucleotides: TGTGCCAGCACCGAGGGTCTCAGGGAGCAGTTCTTC. Translating gives CASTEGLREQFF. The V gene is TRBV2, the J gene TRBJ2-1; TRBD2 might be the D (5 bases). From germline, CDR1 is SNHLY and CDR2 FYNNEI. The CDR3 spans 12 residues. V was shortened by 7 bases and J by 10 bases, with 14 bases between the two germline ends.

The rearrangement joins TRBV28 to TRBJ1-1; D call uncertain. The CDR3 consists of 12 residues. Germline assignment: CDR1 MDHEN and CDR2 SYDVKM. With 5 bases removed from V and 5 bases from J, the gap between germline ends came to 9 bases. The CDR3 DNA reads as TGTGCCAGCAGTACTAGGTGGACTGAAGCTTTCTTT. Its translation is CASSTRWTEAFF. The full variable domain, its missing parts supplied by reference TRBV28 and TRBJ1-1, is DVKVTQSSRYLVKRTGEKVFLECVQDMDHENMFWYRQDPGLGLRLIYFSYDVKMKEKGDIPEGYSVSREKKERFSLILESASTNQTSMYLCASSTRWTEAFFGQGTRLTVV.

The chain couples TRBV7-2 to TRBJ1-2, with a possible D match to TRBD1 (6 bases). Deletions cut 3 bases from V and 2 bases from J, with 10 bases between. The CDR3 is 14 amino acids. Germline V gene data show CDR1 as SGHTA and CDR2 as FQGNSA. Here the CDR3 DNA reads TGTGCCAGCAGCTTCTCAGGGGCCAACTATGGCTACACCTTC. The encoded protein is CASSFSGANYGYTF.

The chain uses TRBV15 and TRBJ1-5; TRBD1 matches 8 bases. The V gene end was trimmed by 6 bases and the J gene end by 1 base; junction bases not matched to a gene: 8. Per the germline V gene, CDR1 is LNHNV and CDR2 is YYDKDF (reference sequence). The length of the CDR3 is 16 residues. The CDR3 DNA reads TGTGCCACCAGTTCCGGACAGGGCGGGAGCAATCAGCCCCAGCATTTT. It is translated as CATSSGQGGSNQPQHF.

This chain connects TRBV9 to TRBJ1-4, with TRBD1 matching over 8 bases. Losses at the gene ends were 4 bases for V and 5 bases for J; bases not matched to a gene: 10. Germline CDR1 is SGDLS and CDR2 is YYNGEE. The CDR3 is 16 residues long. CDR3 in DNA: TGTGCCAGCAGCCCCCGTGGGCAGGGGGCGAATGAAAAACTGTTTTTT. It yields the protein CASSPRGQGANEKLFF.